This T cell receptor (beta chain) was profiled in a study of beta chain features in type 1 diabetes. Whole-study findings and limits: Shortening that was moderate but significant affected the TCRB CDR3s of Type 1 diabetes patients in all four CD4+ subsets. Compared with healthy donors, patients appeared to share more similar naive, central memory and regulatory TCRB repertoires.

The V gene end was trimmed by 8 bases and the J gene end by 7 bases; junction bases not matched to a gene: 8. Germline V gene lookup returns CDR1 MNHEY and CDR2 SMNVEV (reference sequence). This CDR3 contains 13 residues. Worth noting for this clone: Its antigen is unknown.

Of the isolated RNA, all was reverse transcribed, and so the sequenced material was expressed TCRB transcripts. The protocol was immunoSEQ multiplex PCR, while the TCRdb copy is restricted to in-frame clones and leaves out a portion. The repertoire includes more than 300,000 clones, roughly 13% of them detected once, and 0.0095% to 0.013% sits in the top ten. The TCR comes from a woman between 18 and 30 years old with type 1 diabetes. The V gene is TRBV27, the J gene TRBJ1-2; 9 nucleotides agree with TRBD1. Sequencing was performed on naive CD4+ T cells from blood. The CDR3 reads CASWGTGYFGYTF. CDR3 nucleotide sequence: TGTGCCAGCTGGGGGACAGGGTATTTTGGCTACACCTTC.